This T cell receptor (beta chain) was recovered during a study of human T cells and chemical hapten exposure. TCRdb reprocessed the RACE reads via MiXCR and lists one record per CDR3 protein. The table has over 300,000 distinct CDR3 sequences, roughly 5% seen once; the top ten hold just over 2.5%. This clonotype was picked up a small number of times. Germline V lookup: CDR1 MNHEY, CDR2 SMNVEV (reference sequence). V lost 3 bases and J lost 4, with 9 bases in between. There are 13 residues in the CDR3. Time point of the sample: pre-sensitization, week 0. The treatment denotes: therapeutic diphenylcyclopropenone sensitization with weekly scalp DPC. Venepuncture was done earlier than the placement of each patch test.

The receptor was isolated from a woman between 50 and 59 years old with alopecia areata. Some clones in this sample may be carry-over from other donors' samples. The J gene is TRBJ1-2, the V gene TRBV27; D gene unclear. The sample consisted of whole blood, taken in connection with sensitization to the hapten diphenylcyclopropenone (DPC). The CDR3 loop is CASSFGGLYGYTF. Written as DNA, the CDR3 is TGTGCCAGCAGTTTTGGCGGGCTCTATGGCTACACCTTC.